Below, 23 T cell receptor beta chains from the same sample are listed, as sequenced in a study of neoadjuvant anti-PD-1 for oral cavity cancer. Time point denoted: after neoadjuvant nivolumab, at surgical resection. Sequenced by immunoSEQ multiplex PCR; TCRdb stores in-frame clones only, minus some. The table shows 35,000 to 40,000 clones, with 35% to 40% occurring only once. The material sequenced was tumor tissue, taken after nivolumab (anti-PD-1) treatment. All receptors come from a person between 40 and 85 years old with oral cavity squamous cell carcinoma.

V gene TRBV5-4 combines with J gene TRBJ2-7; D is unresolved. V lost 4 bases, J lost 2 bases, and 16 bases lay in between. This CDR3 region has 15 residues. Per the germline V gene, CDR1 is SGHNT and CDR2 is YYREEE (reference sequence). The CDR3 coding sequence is TGTGCCAGCAGCCCTGAGGTCGGTACAACCTACGAGCAGTACTTC. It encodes CASSPEVGTTYEQYF.

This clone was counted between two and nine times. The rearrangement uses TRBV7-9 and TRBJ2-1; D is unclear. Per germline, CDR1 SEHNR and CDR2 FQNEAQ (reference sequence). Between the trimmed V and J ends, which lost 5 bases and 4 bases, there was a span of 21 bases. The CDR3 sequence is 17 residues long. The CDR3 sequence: CASSPRRSARDYNEQFF. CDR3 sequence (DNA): TGTGCCAGCAGCCCAAGAAGGAGCGCAAGGGATTACAATGAGCAGTTCTTC.

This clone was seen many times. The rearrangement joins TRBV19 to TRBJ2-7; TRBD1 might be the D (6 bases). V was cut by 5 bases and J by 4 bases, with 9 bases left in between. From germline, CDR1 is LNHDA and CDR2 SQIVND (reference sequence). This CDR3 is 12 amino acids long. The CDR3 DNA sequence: TGTGCCAGTAGTGCCAGGGGTTACGAGCAGTACTTC. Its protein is CASSARGYEQYF.

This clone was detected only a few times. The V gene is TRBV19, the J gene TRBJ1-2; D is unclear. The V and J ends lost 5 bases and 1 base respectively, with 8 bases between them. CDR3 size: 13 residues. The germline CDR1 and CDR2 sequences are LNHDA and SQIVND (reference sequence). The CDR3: CASSFRINYGYTF. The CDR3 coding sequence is TGTGCCAGTAGTTTCCGGATTAACTATGGCTACACCTTC.

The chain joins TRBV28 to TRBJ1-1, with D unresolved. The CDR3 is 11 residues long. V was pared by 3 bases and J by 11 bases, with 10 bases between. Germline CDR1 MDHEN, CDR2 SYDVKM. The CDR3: CASSLAGSAFF. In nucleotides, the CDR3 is TGTGCCAGCAGTTTGGCCGGGTCGGCTTTCTTT.

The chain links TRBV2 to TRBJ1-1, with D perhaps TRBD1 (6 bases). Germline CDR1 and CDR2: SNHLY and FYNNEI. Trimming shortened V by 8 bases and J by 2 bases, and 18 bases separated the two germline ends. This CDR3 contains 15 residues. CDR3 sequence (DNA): TGTGCCAGCGCGGCCCGAGGGGGAGGTAACACTGAAGCTTTCTTT. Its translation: CASAARGGGNTEAFF.

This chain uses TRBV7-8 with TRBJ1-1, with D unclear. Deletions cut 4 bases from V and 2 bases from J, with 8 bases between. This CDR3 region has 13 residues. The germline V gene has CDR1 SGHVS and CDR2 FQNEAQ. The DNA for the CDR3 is TGTGCCAGCAGCTCCAGCCAAAACACTGAAGCTTTCTTT. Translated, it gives CASSSSQNTEAFF.

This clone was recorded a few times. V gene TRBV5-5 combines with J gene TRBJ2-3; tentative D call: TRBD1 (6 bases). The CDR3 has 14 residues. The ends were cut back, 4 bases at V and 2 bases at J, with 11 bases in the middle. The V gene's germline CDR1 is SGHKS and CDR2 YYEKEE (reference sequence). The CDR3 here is CASSRDITTDTQYF. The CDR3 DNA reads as TGTGCCAGCAGCAGGGACATAACCACAGATACGCAGTATTTT.

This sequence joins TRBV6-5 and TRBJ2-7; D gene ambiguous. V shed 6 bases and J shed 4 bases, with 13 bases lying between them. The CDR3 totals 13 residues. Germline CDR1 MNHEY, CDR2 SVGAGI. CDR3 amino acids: CASRSAHVYEQYF. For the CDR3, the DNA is TGTGCCAGCAGGAGCGCCCACGTATACGAGCAGTACTTC.

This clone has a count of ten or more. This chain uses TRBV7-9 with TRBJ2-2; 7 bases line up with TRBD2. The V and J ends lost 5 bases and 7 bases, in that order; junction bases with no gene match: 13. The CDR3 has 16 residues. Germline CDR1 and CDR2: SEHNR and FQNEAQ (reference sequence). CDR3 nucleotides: TGTGCCAGCAGCCCAGCACCGGCGGGAGTTCGCGGGGAGCTGTTTTTT. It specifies CASSPAPAGVRGELFF.

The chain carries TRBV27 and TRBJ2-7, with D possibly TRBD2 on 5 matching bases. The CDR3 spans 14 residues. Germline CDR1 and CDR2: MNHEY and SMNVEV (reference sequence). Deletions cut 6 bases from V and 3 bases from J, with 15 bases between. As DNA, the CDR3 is TGTGCCAGCAGCCGTAATCTAGCACTCTACGAGCAGTACTTC. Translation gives CASSRNLALYEQYF.

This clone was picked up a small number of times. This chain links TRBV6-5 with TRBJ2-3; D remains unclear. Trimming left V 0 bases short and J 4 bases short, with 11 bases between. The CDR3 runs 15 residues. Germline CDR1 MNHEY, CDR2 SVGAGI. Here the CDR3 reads CASSYSLIWADTQYF. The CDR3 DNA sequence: TGTGCCAGCAGTTACTCGCTAATTTGGGCAGATACGCAGTATTTT.

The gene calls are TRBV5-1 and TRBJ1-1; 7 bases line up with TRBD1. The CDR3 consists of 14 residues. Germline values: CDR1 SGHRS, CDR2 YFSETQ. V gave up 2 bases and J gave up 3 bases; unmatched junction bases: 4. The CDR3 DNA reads TGCGCCAGCAGCTTAAAACAGGGGTACACTGAAGCTTTCTTT. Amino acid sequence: CASSLKQGYTEAFF.

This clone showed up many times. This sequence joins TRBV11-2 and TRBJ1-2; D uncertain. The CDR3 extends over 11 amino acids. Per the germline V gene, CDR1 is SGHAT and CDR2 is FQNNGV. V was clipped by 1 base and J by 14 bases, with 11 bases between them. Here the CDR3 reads CASSLVSGLTF. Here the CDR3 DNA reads TGTGCCAGCAGCTTAGTCTCCGGCCTTACCTTC.

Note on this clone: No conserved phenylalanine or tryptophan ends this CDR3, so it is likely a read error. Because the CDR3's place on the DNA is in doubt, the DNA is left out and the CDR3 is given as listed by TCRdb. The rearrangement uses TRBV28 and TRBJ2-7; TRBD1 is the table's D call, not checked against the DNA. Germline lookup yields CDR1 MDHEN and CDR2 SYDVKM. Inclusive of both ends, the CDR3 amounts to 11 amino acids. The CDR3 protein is CASSFLTGAAC.

CDR3 sequence reads: CASSLFGRGVGTDTQYF. The CDR3 DNA follows: TGTGCCAGCAGCTTATTCGGGCGGGGGGTCGGCACAGATACGCAGTATTTT. The genes are TRBV11-1 and TRBJ2-3, with 8 bases fitting TRBD2. V trimming: 2 bases; J trimming: 1 base; junction bases outside the gene matches: 8. The germline CDR1 and CDR2 sequences are SGHAT and FQDESV (reference sequence). There are 17 residues in the CDR3.

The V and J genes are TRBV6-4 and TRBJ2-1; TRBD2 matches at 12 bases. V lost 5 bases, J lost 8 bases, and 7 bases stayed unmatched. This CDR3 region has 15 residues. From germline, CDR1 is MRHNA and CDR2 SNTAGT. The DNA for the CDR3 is TGTGCCAGCAGTTCGCTAGCGGGGGGGCAGGATGAGCAGTTCTTC. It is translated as CASSSLAGGQDEQFF.

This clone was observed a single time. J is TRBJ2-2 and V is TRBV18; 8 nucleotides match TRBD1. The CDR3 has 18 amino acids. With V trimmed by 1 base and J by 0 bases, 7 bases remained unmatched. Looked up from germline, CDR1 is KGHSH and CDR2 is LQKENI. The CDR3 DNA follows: TGTGCCAGCTCACCACTAGGGACAGGTGGGGCGAACACCGGGGAGCTGTTTTTT. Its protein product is CASSPLGTGGANTGELFF.

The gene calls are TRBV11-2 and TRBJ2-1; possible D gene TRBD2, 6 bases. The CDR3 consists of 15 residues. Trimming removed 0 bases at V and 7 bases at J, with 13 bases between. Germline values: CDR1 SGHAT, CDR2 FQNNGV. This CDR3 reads CASSLDVGSGNEQFF. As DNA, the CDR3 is TGTGCCAGCAGCTTAGATGTCGGGAGTGGAAATGAGCAGTTCTTC. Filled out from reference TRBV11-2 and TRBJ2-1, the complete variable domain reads EAGVAQSPRYKIIEKRQSVAFWCNPISGHATLYWYQQILGQGPKLLIQFQNNGVVDDSQLPKDRFSAERLKGVDSTLKIQPAKLEDSAVYLCASSLDVGSGNEQFFGPGTRLTVL.

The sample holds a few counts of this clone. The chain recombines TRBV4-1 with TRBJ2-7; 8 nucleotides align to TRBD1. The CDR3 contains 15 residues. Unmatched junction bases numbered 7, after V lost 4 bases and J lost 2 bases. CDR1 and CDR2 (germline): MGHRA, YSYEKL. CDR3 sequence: CASSPTGDQPYEQYF. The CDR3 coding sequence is TGCGCCAGCAGCCCGACAGGGGATCAACCCTACGAGCAGTACTTC.

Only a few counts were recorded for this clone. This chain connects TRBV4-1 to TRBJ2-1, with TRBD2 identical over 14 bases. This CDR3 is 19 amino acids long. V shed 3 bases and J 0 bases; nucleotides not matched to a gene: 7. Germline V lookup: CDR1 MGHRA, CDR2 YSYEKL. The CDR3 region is CASSHRLAGGSSSYNEQFF. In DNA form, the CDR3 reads TGCGCCAGCAGCCATCGACTAGCGGGGGGGAGTAGCTCCTACAATGAGCAGTTCTTC.

The chain's CDR3 is CASSIWVSSGNTIYF. CDR3 nucleotides: TGTGCCAGTAGTATTTGGGTATCCTCTGGAAACACCATATATTTT. V and J are TRBV19 and TRBJ1-3; D is undetermined. The CDR3 length is 15 residues. CDR1 is LNHDA, CDR2 SQIVND, per germline (reference sequence). V shed 3 bases and J shed 0 bases, with 9 bases lying between them.

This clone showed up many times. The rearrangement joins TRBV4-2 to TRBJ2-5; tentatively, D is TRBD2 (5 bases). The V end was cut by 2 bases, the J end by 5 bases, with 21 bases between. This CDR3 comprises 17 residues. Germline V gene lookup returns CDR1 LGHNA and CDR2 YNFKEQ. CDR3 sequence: CASSQHHWATGEETQYF. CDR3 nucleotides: TGTGCCAGCAGCCAACACCACTGGGCCACCGGGGAGGAGACCCAGTACTTC.